This is a list of T cell receptor beta chains from one sample in a study of cytomegalovirus exposure and HLA in healthy donors. Clones were read by immunoSEQ multiplex PCR, and TCRdb kept only the in-frame ones, dropping some. The sample records 210,000 or so clones, around nine tenths being singletons. Sequenced material: PBMCs. Receptors were obtained from a woman aged 18-29 years in good health and CMV-seronegative. Both conserved end residues are part of each CDR3.

V: TRBV5-6
CDR3: CASSLGLAGLRGELFF

V: TRBV4-3
CDR3: CASSQEVSGVRLETQYF

V: TRBV2
CDR3: CASRDSGTSEQETQYF

V: TRBV11-1
CDR3: CASSPGGRASYNEQFF

V: TRBV2
CDR3: CASSVGARLAGGYTDTQYF

V: TRBV18
CDR3: CASSDRDRPYF

V: TRBV7-6
CDR3: CASSLVGRWTGELFF

V: TRBV6-5
CDR3: CASSYEGSRGAGELFF

V: TRBV7-9
CDR3: CASSFLLGLAYEQYF

V: TRBV27
CDR3: CASSLSRRRYPYEQYF

V: TRBV9
CDR3: CASSRGAMNTEAFF

V: TRBV27
CDR3: CASSLSAGGTGANVLTF

V: TRBV6-5
CDR3: CASSLDSLKLFF

V: TRBV11-2
CDR3: CASSTRAGSYNEQFF

V: TRBV20-1
CDR3: CSAITANTIYF

V: TRBV25-1
CDR3: CASSDIRYYGYTF

V: TRBV13
CDR3: CASSLRGRFNNEQFF

V: TRBV5-1
CDR3: CASSTDSGHRGYTF

V: TRBV18
CDR3: CASSPKTGGAFF

V: TRBV18
CDR3: CASSPRGSGANVLTF

V: TRBV27
CDR3: CASTGKQGWGGYTF

V: TRBV6-5
CDR3: CASSAGGRGYGYTF

V: TRBV4-2
CDR3: CASSQGDRGFGTDTQYF

V: TRBV9
CDR3: CASSVGGGARRSSYNEQFF

V: TRBV7-9
CDR3: CASSYSVGSSYNEQFF

V: TRBV5-4
CDR3: CASSLQGTNYGYTF

V: TRBV30
CDR3: CAWRQGTIFGNTIYF

V: TRBV6-6
CDR3: CATKGLNSYNEQFF

V: TRBV10-3
CDR3: CAIKAFGTSLETQYF

V: TRBV5-1
CDR3: CASSLGGTLNEQFF

V: TRBV5-4
CDR3: CASRGDRGQNYGYTF

V: TRBV19
CDR3: CASTPGTSGYEQYF

V: TRBV30
CDR3: CAWSYIGGELFF

V: TRBV4-1
CDR3: CASSPGRGGAVYGYTF

V: TRBV29-1
CDR3: CSVANGGNEQFF

V: TRBV5-1
CDR3: CASSLRQGARETQYF

V: TRBV5-6
CDR3: CASSSGTSSYNEQFF

V: TRBV2
CDR3: CASSDLSFGGNQPQHF

V: TRBV2
CDR3: CASSGTGRRTEAFF

V: TRBV5-1
CDR3: CASSFQGNTGELFF

V: TRBV29-1
CDR3: CSGGGNEQFF

V: TRBV7-6
CDR3: CASSLVGTSLEETQYF

V: TRBV7-3
CDR3: CASSPLAGGVTGELFF

V: TRBV28
CDR3: CASSFRDTTNYGYTF

V: TRBV6-5
CDR3: CASRGQGRFYEQYF

V: TRBV5-5
CDR3: CASSFRRLRGGTEAFF

V: TRBV20-1
CDR3: CSAEREYEQFF

V: TRBV6-1
CDR3: CASSEAAGAGGRETQYF

V: TRBV4-1
CDR3: CASSQILGDIWVYEQYF

V: TRBV6-1
CDR3: CASSELHSVYQPQHF

V: TRBV5-6
CDR3: CASSLGRGAYTDTQYF

V: TRBV29-1
CDR3: CSVGPTDSGNTIYF

V: TRBV11-2
CDR3: CASRHRNNYGYTF

V: TRBV2
CDR3: CASSSTGGKLFF

V: TRBV27
CDR3: CASSFTGRNQPQHF